This T cell receptor (beta chain) was recorded in a study of blood T cell repertoires in COVID-19. In the authors' methods: Reference gene primer amplification yielded estimated nucleated cell counts. Using immunoSEQ multiplex PCR, the repertoire was profiled, and TCRdb retains in-frame clones only, with some absent. V and J calls and clone size follow that table, whereas D and trimming were derived from the DNA. The table lists more than 70,000 clones, about 88% of them singletons. The sequence was collected from a woman older than 75 with acute or convalescent COVID-19. Material for sequencing was peripheral blood.

CDR3 loop: CASSRGTGDTQYF. The CDR3 DNA is TGTGCCAGCTCACGGGGGACAGGAGATACGCAGTATTTT. The chain links TRBV18 to TRBJ2-3, with TRBD1 matching 8 bases. The CDR3 is 13 residues long. With 4 bases clipped from V and 5 bases from J, the junction kept 2 bases outside the gene matches. Germline V gene sequence: CDR1 KGHSH, CDR2 LQKENI. Full variable domain (remainder filled in from reference TRBV18 and TRBJ2-3): NAGVMQNPRHLVRRRGQEARLRCSPMKGHSHVYWYRQLPEEGLKFMVYLQKENIIDESGMPKERFSAEFPKEGPSILRIQQVVRGDSAAYFCASSRGTGDTQYFGPGTRLTVL.